This TCR beta chain was identified during a study of blood T cell repertoires in COVID-19. The CDR3 consists of 13 residues. Germline assignment: CDR1 SGHNT and CDR2 YENEEA. The ends were cut back, 0 bases at V and 6 bases at J, with 6 bases in the middle. Generated by immunoSEQ multiplex PCR, the TCRdb table keeps only in-frame clones and is missing some. The sample lists roughly 180,000 clones, 70% to 90% occurring once. Recovery meant two consecutive negative NP/OP PCR tests, professional clearance, or resolved symptoms. The receptor's source is a woman aged 45-60 years who had recovered from COVID-19. The specimen sequenced was PBMCs or T cells enriched from blood (not recorded which). The V call is TRBV11-3, the J call TRBJ1-3; unclear D gene. The chain's CDR3 is CASSLDQANTIYF. In nucleotides, the CDR3 is TGTGCCAGCAGCTTAGATCAAGCAAACACCATATATTTT. The full variable domain, completed using reference TRBV11-3 and TRBJ1-3, is EAGVVQSPRYKIIEKKQPVAFWCNPISGHNTLYWYLQNLGQGPELLIRYENEEAVDDSQLPKDRFSAERLKGVDSTLKIQPAELGDSAVYLCASSLDQANTIYFGEGSWLTVV.